A single sample is the source of the 23 T cell receptor beta chains below, sequenced in a study of regulatory T cells in long-lasting Graves disease. Through Arm-PCR of CDR3 regions and iRepertoire HTBI primers, TCR beta libraries were built. MiXCR, applied by TCRdb to the multiplex PCR reads, yields one record per CDR3 protein. The repertoire has hundreds of thousands of distinct CDR3 sequences, 15% to 19% of them found once; the top ten carry roughly 20%. Time point meaning: newly diagnosed GD, antithyroid drugs for less than 3 months. The TCR library was prepared using RNA isolated from PBMCs. The specimen comprised peripheral blood mononuclear cells (PBMCs), sampled at new diagnosis, from a patient treated with antithyroid drugs. The receptor source for this set is a female donor with Graves disease.

The gene calls are TRBV7-9 and TRBJ1-6, with D possibly TRBD1 on 6 matching bases. V lost 5 bases and J lost 7, with 15 bases in between. CDR1 is SEHNR, CDR2 FQNEAQ, per germline (reference sequence). The CDR3 is 15 residues long. The CDR3 DNA reads as TGTGCCAGCAGCCCGGACAGTGACTGGAATTCACCCCTCCACTTT. It is translated as CASSPDSDWNSPLHF.

This clonotype was seen a handful of times. At one end, the junction sequence differs from germline, possibly due to a read error. The rearrangement uses TRBV27 and TRBJ1-1; unclear D gene. This CDR3 is built from 13 residues. Germline-derived CDR1 and CDR2 are MNHEY and SMNVEV (reference sequence). CDR3 residues: CASALQGGTEALF. The CDR3 nucleotides are TGTGCCAGCGCCCTACAAGGCGGCACTGAAGCTCTCTTT.

This clonotype has a count of ten or more. V usage is TRBV12-5 and J usage is TRBJ1-5, with 9 bases that match TRBD1. The CDR3 is made up of 17 amino acids. Germline V gene lookup returns CDR1 LGHNT and CDR2 FRNRAP. V shed 5 bases and J 2 bases; nucleotides not matched to a gene: 10. CDR3 in amino acids: CASGPPGQGYRNQPQHF. The CDR3 coding sequence is TGTGCTAGTGGTCCACCGGGACAGGGTTATCGCAATCAGCCCCAGCATTTT.

This clonotype was seen at least ten times. The chain couples TRBV12-3 or TRBV12-4 to TRBJ2-2, with 8 bases aligning to TRBD2. The CDR3 covers 16 residues. V gave up 6 bases and J gave up 3 bases; unmatched junction bases: 9. Written as DNA, the CDR3 is TGTGCCAGCAGGGGACTCGGACTAGCCTACACCGGGGAGCTGTTTTTT. This encodes CASRGLGLAYTGELFF.

This clonotype was seen repeatedly, ten times or more. The V and J genes are TRBV12-3 or TRBV12-4 and TRBJ1-5; D is undetermined. The CDR3 covers 13 residues. The ends were cut back, 2 bases at V and 5 bases at J, with 7 bases in the middle. The CDR3 region is CASSLNSDQPQHF. CDR3 sequence (DNA): TGTGCCAGCAGTTTAAATTCGGATCAGCCCCAGCATTTT.

This clonotype was detected many times. V is TRBV12-3 or TRBV12-4 and J is TRBJ2-7; no definite D call. The V end lost 1 base, the J end lost 7 bases, and 8 bases lay between the germline ends. This CDR3 spans 12 amino acids. The CDR3 bases are TGTGCCAGCAGTTTAGTAGGGTGGGAGCAGTACTTC. It yields the protein CASSLVGWEQYF.

This clonotype was counted between two and nine times. This chain's CDR3 is CSATPTATNEKLFF. In DNA form, the CDR3 reads TGCAGTGCTACACCGACGGCAACTAATGAAAAACTGTTTTTT. The V and J genes are TRBV20-1 and TRBJ1-4; D not resolved. Per germline, CDR1 DFQATT and CDR2 SNEGSKA (reference sequence). The CDR3 runs to 14 residues. V was clipped by 4 bases and J by 0 bases, with 9 bases between them.

This clonotype has a count of ten or more. The V and J genes are TRBV11-2 and TRBJ2-2; no clear D gene. Per germline, CDR1 SGHAT and CDR2 FQNNGV. V lost 0 bases to trimming and J lost 8 bases, with 10 bases between them. This CDR3 comprises 14 residues. CDR3 nucleotide sequence: TGTGCCAGCAGCTTAGAATTTTCTGGAGGGGAGCTGTTTTTT. As protein: CASSLEFSGGELFF.

This clonotype has at least ten counts. This chain connects TRBV11-2 to TRBJ2-3; 7 bases are a match to TRBD1. The J segment lost 3 bases and the V segment lost 6 bases, leaving 9 bases of the junction unmatched. Germline CDR1 is SGHAT and CDR2 is FQNNGV. The CDR3 is 15 residues long. The CDR3 here is CASSSTGLVTDTQYF. The CDR3 bases are TGTGCCAGCAGTTCGACAGGGTTAGTGACAGATACGCAGTATTTT.

This clonotype was detected ten times or more. The rearrangement uses TRBV10-2 and TRBJ1-1, with D maybe TRBD1 (5 bases). The V gene lost 4 bases and the J gene lost 5 bases, with 17 bases spanning the gap. Germline V CDR1 and CDR2: WSHSY, SAAADI. CDR3 size: 15 residues. CDR3 nucleotide sequence: TGCGCCAGCAGTGTTCCGGGTTGGGGGATTACTGAAGCTTTCTTT. Translated, it gives CASSVPGWGITEAFF.

This clonotype was counted many times. V usage is TRBV12-3 or TRBV12-4 and J usage is TRBJ1-2; perhaps TRBD1 as D (6 bases). The CDR3 has 13 amino acids. V lost 1 base to trimming and J lost 6 bases, with 9 bases between them. Here the CDR3 reads CASSLVPGDGYTF. CDR3 coding DNA: TGTGCCAGCAGTTTAGTCCCAGGGGATGGCTACACCTTC.

This clonotype was counted ten times or more. This sequence joins TRBV7-9 and TRBJ2-5, with D uncertain. Trimming shortened V by 5 bases and J by 5 bases, and 9 bases separated the two germline ends. This CDR3 is 12 amino acids long. In germline, CDR1 is SEHNR, CDR2 FQNEAQ (reference sequence). The CDR3 is CASSNLRETQYF. In DNA form, the CDR3 reads TGTGCCAGCAGCAACCTGAGGGAGACCCAGTACTTC.

The CDR3 sequence: CASSLLAGQPQHF. Here the CDR3 DNA reads TGTGCCAGCAGCTTACTCGCAGGACAGCCCCAGCATTTT. The rearrangement uses TRBV7-2 and TRBJ1-5, with D hard to call. V was clipped by 2 bases and J by 7 bases, with 9 bases between them. CDR1 is SGHTA, CDR2 FQGNSA, per germline. This CDR3 is 13 amino acids long.

This clonotype occurred many times. The chain links TRBV15 to TRBJ1-2, with D possibly being TRBD1 (6 bases). Germline V lookup: CDR1 LNHNV, CDR2 YYDKDF (reference sequence). There are 15 residues in the CDR3. Trimming pared 1 base from V and 5 bases from J, leaving 14 bases between. Here the CDR3 DNA reads TGTGCCACCAGCAGAGGCGGGACACCAACTTATGGCTACACCTTC. It codes for CATSRGGTPTYGYTF.

V gene TRBV20-1 combines with J gene TRBJ2-3; 9 nucleotides match TRBD2. V shed 6 bases and J 3 bases; nucleotides not matched to a gene: 1. This CDR3 is built from 12 residues. The germline CDR1 and CDR2 sequences are DFQATT and SNEGSKA (reference sequence). The CDR3 region is CSALAGTDTQYF. Written as DNA, the CDR3 is TGCAGTGCCCTAGCGGGAACAGATACGCAGTATTTT.

CDR3 DNA sequence: TGCGCCAGCAGCCGACCGACAGCTACTAATGAAAAACTGTTTTTT. Protein: CASSRPTATNEKLFF. The rearrangement uses TRBV4-1 and TRBJ1-4; possible D gene TRBD1, 5 bases. The germline V gene has CDR1 MGHRA and CDR2 YSYEKL. The CDR3 contains 15 residues. V dropped 4 bases and J dropped 2 bases, with 11 bases sitting between them.

This clonotype came up a few times. This chain uses TRBV20-1 with TRBJ2-2; D is unresolved. Germline V CDR1 and CDR2: DFQATT, SNEGSKA (reference sequence). The CDR3 runs to 12 residues. The germline V and J ends were trimmed by 3 bases and 6 bases, with 8 bases remaining between them. The CDR3 here is CSASGQPGELFF. DNA of the CDR3: TGCAGTGCTAGTGGGCAGCCCGGGGAGCTGTTTTTT.

The J gene is TRBJ1-1, the V gene TRBV6-2 or TRBV6-3; a possible D gene is TRBD1 (5 bases). Trimming removed 6 bases from V and 11 bases from J, with 25 bases in between. This CDR3 comprises 15 residues. The germline CDR1 and CDR2 sequences are MNHEY and SVGEGT. The CDR3 nucleotides are TGTGCCAGCAGCCCCGACAGTGCCTCGGGTTCTTCGGCTTTCTTT. Protein product: CASSPDSASGSSAFF.

A few counts support this clonotype. The gene calls are TRBV3-1 and TRBJ1-2; 8 bases map to TRBD1. Trimming cost V 4 bases and J 6 bases; bases outside gene matches: 16. From germline, CDR1 is LGHDT and CDR2 YNNKEL (reference sequence). This CDR3 is 17 amino acids long. The CDR3 protein is CASSPNFLGQGRDGYTF. The CDR3 DNA is TGTGCCAGCAGCCCAAACTTCCTTGGACAGGGAAGGGATGGCTACACCTTC.

This clonotype was detected only a few times. This chain joins TRBV19 and TRBJ1-2, with D perhaps TRBD1 (6 bases). Germline V gene lookup returns CDR1 LNHDA and CDR2 SQIVND (reference sequence). The CDR3 is made up of 15 amino acids. V was shortened by 6 bases and J by 2 bases, with 16 bases between the two germline ends. The CDR3 nucleotides read TGTGCCAGTAGCCCCCCCGGGGGGACAAACTATGGCTACACCTTC. It yields the protein CASSPPGGTNYGYTF.

For this clonotype: A read error may be the cause here, since a much bigger clone is one base away. The chain is built from TRBV10-3 and TRBJ2-3, with D tentatively TRBD1 (6 bases). The CDR3 spans 16 residues. The germline V gene encodes CDR1 ENHRY and CDR2 SYGVKD. V was clipped by 6 bases and J by 6 bases, with 22 bases between them. The CDR3 spells CAISPLRGRSVDTQYF. The CDR3 DNA reads as TGTGCCATCAGCCCACTCAGGGGCAGGAGTGTGGATACGCAGTATTTT.

This clonotype was found many times. The CDR3 nucleotides read TGCAGTGCTAGAGATGACAGGGCAGGCAATTCACCCCTCCACTTT. Its translation is CSARDDRAGNSPLHF. The chain links TRBV20-1 to TRBJ1-6, with 7 nucleotides matching TRBD1. Germline values: CDR1 DFQATT, CDR2 SNEGSKA (reference sequence). J gave up 7 bases and V 0 bases, and 6 bases lay outside the gene matches. The CDR3 extends over 15 amino acids.

This clonotype was counted ten times or more. The rearrangement joins TRBV12-3 or TRBV12-4 to TRBJ2-1; D call uncertain. The germline V and J ends were trimmed by 4 bases and 1 base, with 8 bases remaining between them. This CDR3 spans 14 amino acids. CDR3 DNA: TGTGCCAGCAGTTCCTTGGATTCCTACAATGAGCAGTTCTTC. It is translated as CASSSLDSYNEQFF.